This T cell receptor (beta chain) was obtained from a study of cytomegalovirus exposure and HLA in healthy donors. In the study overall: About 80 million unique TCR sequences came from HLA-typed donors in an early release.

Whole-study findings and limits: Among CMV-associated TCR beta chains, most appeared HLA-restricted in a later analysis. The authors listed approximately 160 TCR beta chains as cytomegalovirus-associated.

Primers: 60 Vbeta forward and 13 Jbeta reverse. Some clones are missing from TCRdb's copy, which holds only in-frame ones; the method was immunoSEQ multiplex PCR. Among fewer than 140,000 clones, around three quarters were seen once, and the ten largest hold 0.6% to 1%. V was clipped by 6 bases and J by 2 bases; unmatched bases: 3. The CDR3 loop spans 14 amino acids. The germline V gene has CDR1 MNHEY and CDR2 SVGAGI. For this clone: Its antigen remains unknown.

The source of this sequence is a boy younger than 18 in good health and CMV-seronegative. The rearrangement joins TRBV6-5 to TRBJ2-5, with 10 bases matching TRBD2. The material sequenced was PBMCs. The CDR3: CASSPSGGQETQYF. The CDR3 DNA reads TGTGCCAGCAGCCCTAGCGGGGGTCAAGAGACCCAGTACTTC.